One T cell receptor (beta chain) is described in this entry. The antigen is undetermined. Disease duration was under 3 months in the ophthalmopathy patients, who also had a Clinical Activity Score of at least 3 and a NOSPECS grade of at least 4. This sample was included in a study of T cells in Graves' hyperthyroidism and ophthalmopathy. Study findings and constraints: A model built on 13 V-J features separated ophthalmopathy from stable hyperthyroidism. Most clonotypes expanded in the thyroid (above 0.001) were also present in blood.

From germline, CDR1 is SQVTM and CDR2 ANQGSEA. Trimming took off 5 bases at V and 8 bases at J, with 18 bases between the two ends. This CDR3 region has 14 residues. Amplified regions were TCR beta CDR3 sequences from RNA transcripts. Using the HTBI primer set, a first-round RT-PCR was run on the TCR CDR3. TCRdb re-analysed the multiplex PCR reads in MiXCR, keeping a single row per CDR3 protein. The table records hundreds of thousands of distinct CDR3 sequences, around 20% of them present only once. The clonotype originates from a man in his forties with Graves' ophthalmopathy. V usage is TRBV29-1 and J usage is TRBJ2-2, with D unresolved. Sequences were obtained from blood. CDR3 in amino acids: CSVRTSTRRGELFF. Here the CDR3 DNA reads TGCAGCGTTCGGACCAGTACCCGCCGTGGGGAGCTGTTTTTT.